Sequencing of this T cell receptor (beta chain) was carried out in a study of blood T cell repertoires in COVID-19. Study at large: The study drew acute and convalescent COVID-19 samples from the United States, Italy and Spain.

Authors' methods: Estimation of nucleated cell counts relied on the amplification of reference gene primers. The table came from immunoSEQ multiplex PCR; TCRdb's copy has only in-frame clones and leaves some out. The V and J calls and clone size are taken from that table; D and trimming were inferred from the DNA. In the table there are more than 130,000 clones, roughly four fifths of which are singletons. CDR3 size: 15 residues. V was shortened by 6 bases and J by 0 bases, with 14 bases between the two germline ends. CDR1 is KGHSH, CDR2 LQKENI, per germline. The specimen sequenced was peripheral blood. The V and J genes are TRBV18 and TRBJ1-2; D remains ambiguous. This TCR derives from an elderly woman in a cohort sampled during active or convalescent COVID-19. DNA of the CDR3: TGTGCCAGCTCCCCGTTGGCAGAAGCTAACTATGGCTACACCTTC. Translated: CASSPLAEANYGYTF.